This T cell receptor beta chain stems from a study of spatial heterogeneity in lung cancer. Study background: Each unique TCR and UMI combination was seen more than ten times on average in raw reads.

This clonotype has ten or more counts. The antigen is undetermined. Study results and caveats: Ubiquitous expanded tumor TCRs showed up in blood more at resection than follow-up.

V lost 1 base and J 1 base, leaving 4 bases between the germline ends. Per germline, CDR1 DFQATT and CDR2 SNEGSKA (reference sequence). The CDR3 is 12 amino acids. TCRdb itself ran the 5' RACE reads through MiXCR, one entry per CDR3 protein. Among more than 10,000 distinct CDR3 sequences listed, 4.5% to 7% were seen once. Time point here: sample taken at primary tumor resection. TCRs were sequenced from unsorted whole RNA of tumor, nontumor lung or PBMC. The donor group consisted of roughly 76 patients who had untreated, early-stage non-small cell lung cancer. The receptor comes from a male donor with early-stage non-small cell lung cancer. Sequencing was performed on PBMCs, taken at surgery. The chain joins TRBV20-1 to TRBJ1-1; the D is unclear. CDR3 amino acids: CSARGGNTEAFF. CDR3 DNA sequence: TGCAGTGCTAGAGGGGGGAACACTGAAGCTTTCTTT.